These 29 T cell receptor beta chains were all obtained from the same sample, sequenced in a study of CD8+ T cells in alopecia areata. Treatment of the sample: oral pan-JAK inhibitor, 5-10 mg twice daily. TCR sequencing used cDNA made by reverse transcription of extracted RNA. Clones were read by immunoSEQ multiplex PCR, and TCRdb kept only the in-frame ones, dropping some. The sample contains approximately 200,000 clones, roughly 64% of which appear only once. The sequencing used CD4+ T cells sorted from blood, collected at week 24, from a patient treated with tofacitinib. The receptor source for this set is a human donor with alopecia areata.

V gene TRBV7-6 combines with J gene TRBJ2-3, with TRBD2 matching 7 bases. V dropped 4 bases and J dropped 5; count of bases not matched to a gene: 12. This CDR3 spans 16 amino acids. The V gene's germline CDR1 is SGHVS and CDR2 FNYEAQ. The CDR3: CASSSRRGRGIDTQYF. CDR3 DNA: TGTGCCAGCAGCTCGAGGAGAGGGCGGGGGATAGATACGCAGTATTTT.

The CDR3 loop is CASSKGQGDWGTQYF. CDR3 in DNA: TGTGCCAGTAGTAAGGGACAGGGGGATTGGGGGACCCAGTACTTC. This chain links TRBV19 with TRBJ2-5; 11 bases are shared with TRBD1. Germline trimming cut 4 bases from V and 7 bases from J; bases unmatched to any gene: 8. Germline assignment: CDR1 LNHDA and CDR2 SQIVND (reference sequence). This CDR3 has 15 residues.

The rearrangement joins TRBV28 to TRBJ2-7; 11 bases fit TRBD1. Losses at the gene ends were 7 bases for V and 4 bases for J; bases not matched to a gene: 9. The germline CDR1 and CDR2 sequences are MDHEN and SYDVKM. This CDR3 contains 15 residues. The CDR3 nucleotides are TGTGCCAGCACCGTGAGGGACAGGGGGATATACGAGCAGTACTTC. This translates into CASTVRDRGIYEQYF.

CDR3 sequence: CASSVNRAVGELFF. The DNA for the CDR3 is TGTGCCAGCAGCGTAAACAGGGCGGTCGGGGAGCTGTTTTTT. The chain carries TRBV9 and TRBJ2-2; tentatively, D is TRBD1 (6 bases). The germline gives CDR1 SGDLS, CDR2 YYNGEE. V shed 1 base and J shed 7 bases, with 11 bases lying between them. The CDR3 runs 14 residues.

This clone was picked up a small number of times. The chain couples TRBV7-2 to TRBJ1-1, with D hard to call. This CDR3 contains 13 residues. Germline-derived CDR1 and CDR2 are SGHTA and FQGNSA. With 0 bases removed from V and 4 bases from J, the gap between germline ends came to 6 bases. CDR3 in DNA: TGTGCCAGCAGCTTAGCGGCGGGCACTGAAGCTTTCTTT. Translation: CASSLAAGTEAFF.

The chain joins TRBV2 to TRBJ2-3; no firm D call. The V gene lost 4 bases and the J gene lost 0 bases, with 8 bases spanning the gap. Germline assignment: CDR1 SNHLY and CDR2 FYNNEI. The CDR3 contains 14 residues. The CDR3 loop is CASSVETSTDTQYF. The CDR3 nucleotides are TGTGCCAGCAGTGTAGAGACTAGCACAGATACGCAGTATTTT. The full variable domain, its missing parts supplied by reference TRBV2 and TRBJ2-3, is EPEVTQTPSHQVTQMGQEVILRCVPISNHLYFYWYRQILGQKVEFLVSFYNNEISEKSEIFDDQFSVERPDGSNFTLKIRSTKLEDSAMYFCASSVETSTDTQYFGPGTRLTVL.

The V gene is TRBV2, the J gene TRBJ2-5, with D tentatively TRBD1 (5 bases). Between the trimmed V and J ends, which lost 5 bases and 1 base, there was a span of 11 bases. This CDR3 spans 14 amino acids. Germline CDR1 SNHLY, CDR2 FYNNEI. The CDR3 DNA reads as TGTGCCAGCAGTCTAGGACAAATCCAAGAGACCCAGTACTTC. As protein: CASSLGQIQETQYF.

The DNA of the CDR3 is TGCGCCAGCAGCTTGGAAGAAGGGGGCTCTGGGGCCAACGTCCTGACTTTC. It specifies CASSLEEGGSGANVLTF. J is TRBJ2-6 and V is TRBV5-1; possibly TRBD1 for D (6 bases). This CDR3 has 17 amino acids. The germline CDR1 and CDR2 sequences are SGHRS and YFSETQ. The germline V and J ends were trimmed by 0 bases and 0 bases, with 10 bases remaining between them.

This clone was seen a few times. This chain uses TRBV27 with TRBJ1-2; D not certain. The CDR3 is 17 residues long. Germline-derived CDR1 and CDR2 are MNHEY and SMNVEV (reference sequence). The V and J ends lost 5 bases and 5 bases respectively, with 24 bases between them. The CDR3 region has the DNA TGTGCCAGCAGTCCGGAGCGATACGGACGGTTCCGGTATGGCTACACCTTC. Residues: CASSPERYGRFRYGYTF.

The CDR3 loop reads CASSADLDQPQHF. As DNA, the CDR3 is TGCGCCAGCAGCGCGGACCTCGACCAGCCCCAGCATTTT. The rearrangement uses TRBV5-1 and TRBJ1-5; no reliable D call. The length of the CDR3 is 13 residues. Germline CDR1 is SGHRS and CDR2 is YFSETQ. V was shortened by 4 bases and J by 7 bases, with 12 bases between the two germline ends.

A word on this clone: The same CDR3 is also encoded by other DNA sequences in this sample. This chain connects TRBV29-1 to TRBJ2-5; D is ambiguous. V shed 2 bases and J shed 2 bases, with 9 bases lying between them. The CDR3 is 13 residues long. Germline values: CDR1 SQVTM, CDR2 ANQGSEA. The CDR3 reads CSVEMGRQETQYF. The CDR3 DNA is TGCAGCGTTGAAATGGGCCGGCAAGAGACCCAGTACTTC.

CDR3 in DNA: TGTGCCAGCTCACCAGGAAGCGTTATCTCCTACGAGCAGTACTTC. Translated, it gives CASSPGSVISYEQYF. V is TRBV18 and J is TRBJ2-7; D is ambiguous. The ends were cut back, 2 bases at V and 0 bases at J, with 11 bases in the middle. Germline assignment: CDR1 KGHSH and CDR2 LQKENI. The CDR3 loop spans 15 amino acids.

The DNA of the CDR3 is TGTGCCAGCTCACCACAATACAGTCTGGGCGAGCAGTACTTC. Amino acid sequence: CASSPQYSLGEQYF. V is TRBV18 and J is TRBJ2-7, with unresolved D. The germline V gene encodes CDR1 KGHSH and CDR2 LQKENI. This CDR3 is 14 amino acids long. With 1 base removed from V and 6 bases from J, the gap between germline ends came to 13 bases.

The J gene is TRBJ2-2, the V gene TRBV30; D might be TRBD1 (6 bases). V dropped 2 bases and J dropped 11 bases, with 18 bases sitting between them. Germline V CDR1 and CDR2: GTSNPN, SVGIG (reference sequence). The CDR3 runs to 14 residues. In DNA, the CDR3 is TGTGCCTGGAGTCTGGGGGCAGTTCGCCGCGAGCTGTTTTTT. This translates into CAWSLGAVRRELFF.

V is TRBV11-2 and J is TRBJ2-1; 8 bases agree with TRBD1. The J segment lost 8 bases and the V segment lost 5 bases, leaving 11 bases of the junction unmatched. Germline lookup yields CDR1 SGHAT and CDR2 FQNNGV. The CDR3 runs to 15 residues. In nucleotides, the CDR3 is TGTGCCAGCAGCCCACAGACAGGGGTGGGCCATGAGCAGTTCTTC. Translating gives CASSPQTGVGHEQFF.

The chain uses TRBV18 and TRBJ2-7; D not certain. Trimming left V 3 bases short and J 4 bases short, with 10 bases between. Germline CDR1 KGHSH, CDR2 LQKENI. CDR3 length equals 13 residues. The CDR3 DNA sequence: TGTGCCAGCTCACCGGCTTTATATTACGAGCAGTACTTC. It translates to CASSPALYYEQYF.

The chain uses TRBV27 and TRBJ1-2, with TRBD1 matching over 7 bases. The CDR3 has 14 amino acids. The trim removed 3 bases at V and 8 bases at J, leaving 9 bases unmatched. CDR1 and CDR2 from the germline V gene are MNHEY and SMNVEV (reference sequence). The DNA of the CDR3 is TGTGCCAGCAGTTTTCTCGACAGGGCAGGAGGCTACACCTTC. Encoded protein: CASSFLDRAGGYTF.

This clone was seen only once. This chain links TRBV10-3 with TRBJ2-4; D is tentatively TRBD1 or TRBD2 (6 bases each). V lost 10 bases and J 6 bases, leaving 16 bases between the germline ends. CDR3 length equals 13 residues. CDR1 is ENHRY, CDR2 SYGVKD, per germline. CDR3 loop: CATNPGAGNIQYF. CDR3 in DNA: TGTGCCACCAACCCGGGGGCGGGAAACATTCAGTACTTC.

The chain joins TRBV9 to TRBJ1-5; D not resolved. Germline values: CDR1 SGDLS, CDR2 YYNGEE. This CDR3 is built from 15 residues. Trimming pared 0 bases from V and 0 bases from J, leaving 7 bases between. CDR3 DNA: TGTGCCAGCAGCGTAGGGGAGTATAGCAATCAGCCCCAGCATTTT. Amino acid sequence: CASSVGEYSNQPQHF. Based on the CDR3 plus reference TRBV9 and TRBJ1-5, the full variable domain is DSGVTQTPKHLITATGQRVTLRCSPRSGDLSVYWYQQSLDQGLQFLIQYYNGEERAKGNILERFSAQQFPDLHSELNLSSLELGDSALYFCASSVGEYSNQPQHFGDGTRLSIL.

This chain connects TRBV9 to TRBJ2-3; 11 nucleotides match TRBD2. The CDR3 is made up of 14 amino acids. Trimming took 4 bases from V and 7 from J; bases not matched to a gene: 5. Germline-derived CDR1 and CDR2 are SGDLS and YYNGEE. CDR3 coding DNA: TGTGCCAGCAGCCCAGGACTAGCGGGCAATACGCAGTATTTT. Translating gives CASSPGLAGNTQYF. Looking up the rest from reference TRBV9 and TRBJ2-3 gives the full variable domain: DSGVTQTPKHLITATGQRVTLRCSPRSGDLSVYWYQQSLDQGLQFLIQYYNGEERAKGNILERFSAQQFPDLHSELNLSSLELGDSALYFCASSPGLAGNTQYFGPGTRLTVL.

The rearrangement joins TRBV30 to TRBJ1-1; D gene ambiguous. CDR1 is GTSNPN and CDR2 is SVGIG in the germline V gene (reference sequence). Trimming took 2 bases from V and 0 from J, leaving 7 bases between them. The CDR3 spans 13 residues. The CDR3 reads CAWSPHLNTEAFF. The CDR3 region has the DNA TGTGCCTGGAGTCCCCACCTGAACACTGAAGCTTTCTTT. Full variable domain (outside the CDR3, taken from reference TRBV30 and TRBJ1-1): SQTIHQWPATLVQPVGSPLSLECTVEGTSNPNLYWYRQAAGRGLQLLFYSVGIGQISSEVPQNLSASRPQDRQFILSSKKLLLSDSGFYLCAWSPHLNTEAFFGQGTRLTVV.

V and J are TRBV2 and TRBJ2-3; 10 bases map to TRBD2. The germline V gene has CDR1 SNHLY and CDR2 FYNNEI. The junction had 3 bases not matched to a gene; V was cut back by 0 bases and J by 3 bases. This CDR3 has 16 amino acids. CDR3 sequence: CASSEARTSGTDTQYF. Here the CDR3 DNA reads TGTGCCAGCAGTGAAGCTCGGACTAGCGGAACAGATACGCAGTATTTT.

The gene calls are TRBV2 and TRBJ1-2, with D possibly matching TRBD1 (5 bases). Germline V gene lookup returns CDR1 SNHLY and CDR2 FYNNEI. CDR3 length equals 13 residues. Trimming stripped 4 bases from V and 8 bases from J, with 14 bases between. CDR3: CASSVGADSGYTF. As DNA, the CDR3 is TGTGCCAGCAGTGTAGGGGCAGATTCAGGCTACACCTTC.

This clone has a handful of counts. The CDR3 loop reads CASSQDQDQGQHF. The CDR3 nucleotides read TGTGCCAGCAGCCAAGATCAAGATCAGGGCCAGCATTTT. The V and J genes are TRBV4-2 and TRBJ1-5; D might be TRBD1 (5 bases). CDR1 and CDR2 (germline): LGHNA, YNFKEQ. V was trimmed by 0 bases and J by 12 bases, leaving 12 bases between them. There are 13 residues in the CDR3.

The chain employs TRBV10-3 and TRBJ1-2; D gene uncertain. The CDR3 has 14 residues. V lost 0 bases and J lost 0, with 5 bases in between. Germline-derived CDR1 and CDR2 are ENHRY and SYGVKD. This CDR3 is CAISESSANYGYTF. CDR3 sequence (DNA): TGTGCCATCAGTGAGTCGTCGGCTAACTATGGCTACACCTTC.

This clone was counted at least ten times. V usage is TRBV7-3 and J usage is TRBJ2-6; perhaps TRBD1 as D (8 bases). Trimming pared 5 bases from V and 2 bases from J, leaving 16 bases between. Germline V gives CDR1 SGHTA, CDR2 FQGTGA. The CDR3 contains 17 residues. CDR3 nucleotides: TGTGCCAGCAGCCCCGGACAGGGAGGGCCTGGGGCCAACGTCCTGACTTTC. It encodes CASSPGQGGPGANVLTF.

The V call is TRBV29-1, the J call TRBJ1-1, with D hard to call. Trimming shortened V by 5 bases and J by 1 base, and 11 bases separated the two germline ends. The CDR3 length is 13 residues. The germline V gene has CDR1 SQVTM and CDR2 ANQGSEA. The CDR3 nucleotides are TGCAGCGTTCTTCTAACCTGGAACACTGAAGCTTTCTTT. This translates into CSVLLTWNTEAFF.

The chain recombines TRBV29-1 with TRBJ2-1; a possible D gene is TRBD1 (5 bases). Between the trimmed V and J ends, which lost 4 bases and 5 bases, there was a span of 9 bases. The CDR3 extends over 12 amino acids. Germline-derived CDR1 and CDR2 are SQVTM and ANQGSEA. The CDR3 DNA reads TGCAGCGTTGTCTTCAGGGACAATGAGCAGTTCTTC. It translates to CSVVFRDNEQFF.

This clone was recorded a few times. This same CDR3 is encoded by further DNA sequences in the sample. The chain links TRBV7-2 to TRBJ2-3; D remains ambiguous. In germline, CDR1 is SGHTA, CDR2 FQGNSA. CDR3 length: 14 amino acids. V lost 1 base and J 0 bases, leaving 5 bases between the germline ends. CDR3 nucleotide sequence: TGTGCCAGCAGCTTAGGTTTGAGCACAGATACGCAGTATTTT. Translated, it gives CASSLGLSTDTQYF.